This T cell receptor beta chain was recorded in a study of cytomegalovirus exposure and HLA in healthy donors. Primers included in the PCR were 60 Vbeta and 13 Jbeta primers. Using immunoSEQ multiplex PCR, the repertoire was profiled, and TCRdb retains in-frame clones only, with some absent. The sample yields 59,000 or so clones, just under 75% seen once. Germline V gene lookup returns CDR1 MNHEY and CDR2 SVGAGI. V lost 0 bases and J 5 bases, leaving 16 bases between the germline ends. The CDR3 spans 16 residues. The chain joins TRBV6-5 to TRBJ1-1; maybe TRBD1 (5 bases). Sample: PBMCs. This clonotype was obtained from a man younger than 45 in good health and CMV-seropositive. In DNA form, the CDR3 reads TGTGCCAGCAGTTACTCCAGGCTTGGGGGGGAAACTGAAGCTTTCTTT. Translating it yields CASSYSRLGGETEAFF.